The clone carrying this T cell receptor beta chain appeared many times. Researchers amplified the TCR beta CDR3 regions from RNA transcripts. Carried out on the TCR CDR3, a first-round RT-PCR used the HTBI primer set. TCRdb re-called the multiplex PCR reads through MiXCR, storing one row per CDR3 protein. Of hundreds of thousands of distinct CDR3 sequences listed, about 15% are singletons. Fresh peripheral blood, 10 ml, yielded the PBMCs. These data are taken from a study of T cells in Graves' hyperthyroidism and ophthalmopathy. Trimming shortened V by 5 bases and J by 3 bases, and 16 bases separated the two germline ends. CDR3 length: 15 residues. Germline CDR1 is SGHAT and CDR2 is FQNNGV.

Material for sequencing was blood. This clonotype was sampled from a woman aged 50 to 60 with Graves' ophthalmopathy. The rearrangement uses TRBV11-2 and TRBJ2-5; D might be TRBD1 or TRBD2, each matching 7 bases. CDR3 residues: CASSQGGQGKETQYF. In DNA, the CDR3 is TGTGCCAGCAGCCAGGGGGGGCAGGGGAAAGAGACCCAGTACTTC.